This record concerns one T cell receptor beta chain sequence. The target of this receptor is not known. No much larger clone is present one base from it, and per-base qualities are unavailable. TCR CDR3 regions were amplified from genomic DNA by multiplex PCR using the deep immunoSEQ assay. Extracted genomic DNA from each cell subset was distributed evenly across all wells of several immunoSEQ 96-well plates, and each plate was treated as a replicate. For sorted subsets, each replicate PCR was loaded with 200 ng genomic DNA, equivalent to 30,000 or so T cell genomes. Purified libraries were measured with a Qubit 3.0 fluorometer, size-checked on a Bioanalyzer 2100, and measured again with the KAPA Library Quantification kit. Every immunoSEQ 96-well plate was sequenced on a dedicated single-read 150-cycle Illumina NextSeq 550 flow cell. The authors processed their data as follows. Because the immunoSEQ output included only junctional sequences and no quality scores, the filtering could not be the same as the filtering used for full-length reads. To assign V/J genes and CDR3, sequences were annotated against IMGT germline references using PyIR, a Python wrapper for IgBLAST v1.9. Reads with weak V/J assignments (E-value above 1e-6), missing CDR3, stop codons, out-of-frame junctions, or ambiguous translated residues were removed. V3J clonotypes were defined as sequences sharing the same inferred V gene, J gene, and CDR3 amino acid sequence. To compute the percentage overlap between repertoires, the number of shared unique clonotypes was divided by the size of the smaller repertoire. Richness of each repertoire was evaluated using RTK rarefaction, the Chao1 estimator, and Recon v2.1 estimates of unobserved clonotypes. For all TCRbeta clonotypes obtained by the gDNA method from a few donors, generation probabilities were computed with OLGA. The table was pulled from immuneACCESS by TCRdb, which kept in-frame rearrangements only. Such tables lose some clones; where checked, under half of the loss comes from unresolved V genes, and the rest has no known cause. V and J calls and clone size are given by that table; D and trimming were obtained from the DNA. For this sample the table gives nearly 750,000 clones, of which 55% to 75% were detected only once. The ten largest make up roughly 1.8% of the sample.

The donors were healthy, HIV-negative adults with no recently reported acute infections or vaccinations. All donors were Caucasian adults living in Nashville, Tennessee, USA. CD4+ T cells were enriched by magnetic negative selection, after which naive cells were positively selected on CD45RA and the negative fraction was taken as the memory subset. Blood was collected by leukapheresis, and PBMCs were isolated by Ficoll-Histopaque density gradient centrifugation and then cryopreserved in liquid nitrogen vapor phase. Analytical flow cytometry was used to check the purity and quantity of each magnetically sorted T cell population. From each sorted fraction, genomic DNA was isolated and quantified by UV absorbance on a Nanodrop 2000c. The sample comes from a study of shared clonotypes between healthy human individuals (dated by TCRdb to about 2020). Regarding the research as a whole: Two women and a few men aged 18 to 49 years were included in the cohort. Leukapheresis yielded between about 0.85 and 10 billion PBMCs per donor. Different laboratories and diverse techniques were used to prepare libraries and sequence TCR repertoires, to increase sequencing depth and limit assay-specific biases. For each donor, CD4 naive and CD4 memory were each run on three plates, CD8 naive on two plates, and CD8 memory on one plate. To estimate repertoire size and how much clonotypes are shared between individuals, the study performed deep sequencing of blood TCR repertoires from roughly five healthy adults. Broader findings and caveats from the paper: Based on pairwise subsampling, the degree of clonotype sharing among donors was expected to be affected by sequencing depth. Because the study included only a small number of donors, the genetic and exposure-history diversity represented was limited. Across four donors, roughly 5.4% of naive CD4, approximately 4% of naive CD8, 2% to 2.5% of memory CD4, and 0.4% of memory CD8 clonotypes were shared. Naive subsets generally had larger estimated clonotype richness than memory subsets. Sampling was restricted to blood, and TCR repertoires in tissues likely differ from the TCR repertoires found in blood. Rarefaction of sorted-subset datasets indicated incomplete sequencing despite the large sequencing depth. Higher generation probabilities were observed for clonotypes shared by all four sorted-subset donors than for non-shared clonotypes.

The CDR3 runs 16 amino acids, cysteine and phenylalanine included. Of all the DNA, just the CDR3 is kept, 48 bases in frame from base 1. The trim is 0 bases for V and 6 bases for J, with a gap of 18 bases between the germline ends. The receptor chain draws on TRBV23-1 and TRBJ2-7; a confident D gene designation cannot be given. TRBV23-1 is labeled an ORF, and its function is uncertain. This TCR was sampled from a woman aged 25-40 years in good health. The source material was memory CD4+ T cells sorted from blood. The cell subset or site label corresponds to: CD45RA-negative fraction. Here the CDR3 is given as CASSQSWLDGVLEQYF. The nucleotide sequence reads as follows: TGCGCCAGCAGTCAATCGTGGCTAGATGGGGTGCTCGAGCAGTACTTC.